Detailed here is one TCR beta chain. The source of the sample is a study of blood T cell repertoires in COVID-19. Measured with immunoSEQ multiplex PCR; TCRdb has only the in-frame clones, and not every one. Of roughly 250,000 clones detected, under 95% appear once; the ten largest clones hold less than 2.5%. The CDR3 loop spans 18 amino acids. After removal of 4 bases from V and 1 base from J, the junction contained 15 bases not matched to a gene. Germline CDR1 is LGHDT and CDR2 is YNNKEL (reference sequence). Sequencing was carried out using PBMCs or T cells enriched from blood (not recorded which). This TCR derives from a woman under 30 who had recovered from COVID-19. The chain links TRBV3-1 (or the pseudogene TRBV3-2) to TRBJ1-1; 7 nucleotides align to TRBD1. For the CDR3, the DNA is TGTGCCAGCAGCCTCAAGGGGGCGCGTGTTTGGGCGAACACTGAAGCTTTCTTT. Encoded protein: CASSLKGARVWANTEAFF.